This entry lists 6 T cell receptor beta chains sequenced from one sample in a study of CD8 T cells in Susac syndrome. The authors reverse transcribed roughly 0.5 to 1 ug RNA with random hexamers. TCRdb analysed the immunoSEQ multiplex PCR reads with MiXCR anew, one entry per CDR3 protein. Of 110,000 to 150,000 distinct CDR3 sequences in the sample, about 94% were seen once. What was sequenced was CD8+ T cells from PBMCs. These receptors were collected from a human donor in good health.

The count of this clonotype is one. CDR3 in amino acids: CASRRRGNTDTQYF. The CDR3 DNA reads TGTGCCAGCAGGCGACGGGGGAACACAGATACGCAGTATTTT. The genes are TRBV27 and TRBJ2-3, with a tentative D call TRBD2 (6 bases). This CDR3 region has 14 residues. With 6 bases removed from V and 2 bases from J, the gap between germline ends came to 12 bases. Germline V gene sequence: CDR1 MNHEY, CDR2 SMNVEV (reference sequence).

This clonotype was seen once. CDR3 sequence: CASSVGGTQYF. CDR3 bases: TGTGCCAGCAGCGTGGGGGGGACCCAGTACTTC. The chain has TRBV9 and TRBJ2-5; perhaps TRBD2 as D (6 bases). Trimming pared 2 bases from V and 7 bases from J, leaving 6 bases between. The CDR3 has 11 amino acids. Germline values: CDR1 SGDLS, CDR2 YYNGEE.

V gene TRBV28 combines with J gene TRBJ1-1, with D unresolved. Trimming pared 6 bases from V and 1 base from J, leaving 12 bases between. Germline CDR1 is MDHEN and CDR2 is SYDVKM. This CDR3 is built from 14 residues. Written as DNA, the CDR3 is TGTGCCAGCAGCCGGCCCTGGAGGAACACTGAAGCTTTCTTT. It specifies CASSRPWRNTEAFF.

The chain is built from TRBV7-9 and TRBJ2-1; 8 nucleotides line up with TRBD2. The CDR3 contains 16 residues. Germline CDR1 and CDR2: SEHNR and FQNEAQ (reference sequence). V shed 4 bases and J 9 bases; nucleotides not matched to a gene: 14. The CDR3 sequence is CASSSPTAGVSSEQFF. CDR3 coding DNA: TGTGCCAGCAGCTCTCCCACAGCGGGAGTGAGTAGTGAGCAGTTCTTC.

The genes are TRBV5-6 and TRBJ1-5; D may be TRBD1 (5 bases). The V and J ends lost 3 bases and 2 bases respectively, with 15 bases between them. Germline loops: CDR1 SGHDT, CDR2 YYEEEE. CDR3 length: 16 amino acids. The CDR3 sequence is CASSSFRGEGNQPQHF. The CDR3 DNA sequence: TGTGCCAGCAGCTCCTTCCGGGGGGAGGGCAATCAGCCCCAGCATTTT. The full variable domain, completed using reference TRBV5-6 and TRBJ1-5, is DAGVTQSPTHLIKTRGQQVTLRCSPKSGHDTVSWYQQALGQGPQFIFQYYEEEERQRGNFPDRFSGHQFPNYSSELNVNALLLGDSALYLCASSSFRGEGNQPQHFGDGTRLSIL.

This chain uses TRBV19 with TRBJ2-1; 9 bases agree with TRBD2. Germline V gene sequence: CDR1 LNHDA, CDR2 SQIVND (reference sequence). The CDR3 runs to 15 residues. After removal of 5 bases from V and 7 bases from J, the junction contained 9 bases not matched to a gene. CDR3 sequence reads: CASSPVAGVGNEQFF. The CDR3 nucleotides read TGTGCCAGTAGTCCAGTAGCGGGAGTGGGTAATGAGCAGTTCTTC.